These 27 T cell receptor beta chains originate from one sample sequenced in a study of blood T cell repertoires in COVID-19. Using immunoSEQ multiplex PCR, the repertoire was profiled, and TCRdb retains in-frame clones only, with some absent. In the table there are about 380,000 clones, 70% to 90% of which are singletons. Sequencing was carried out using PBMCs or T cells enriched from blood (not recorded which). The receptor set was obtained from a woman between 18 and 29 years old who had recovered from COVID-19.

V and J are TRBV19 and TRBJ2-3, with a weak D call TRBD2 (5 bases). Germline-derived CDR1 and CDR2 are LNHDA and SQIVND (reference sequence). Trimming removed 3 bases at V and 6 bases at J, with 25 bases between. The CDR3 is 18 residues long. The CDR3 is CASSIGLERTSPGDTQYF. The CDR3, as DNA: TGTGCCAGTAGTATTGGCCTCGAACGGACTTCCCCGGGGGATACGCAGTATTTT.

CDR3 bases: TGTGCCTGGAGTACTAGCGGGGGGGCCAGCGAGCAGTTCTTC. This sequence encodes CAWSTSGGASEQFF. The chain combines TRBV30 with TRBJ2-1; 13 positions match TRBD2. With 2 bases clipped from V and 10 bases from J, the junction kept 5 bases outside the gene matches. This CDR3 spans 14 amino acids. Looked up from germline, CDR1 is GTSNPN and CDR2 is SVGIG (reference sequence).

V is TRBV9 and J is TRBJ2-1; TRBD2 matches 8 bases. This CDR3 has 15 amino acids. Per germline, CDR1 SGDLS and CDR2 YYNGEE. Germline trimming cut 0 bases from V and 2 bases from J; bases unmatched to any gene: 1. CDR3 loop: CASSVGRGAYNEQFF. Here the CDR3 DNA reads TGTGCCAGCAGCGTAGGGCGGGGGGCCTACAATGAGCAGTTCTTC.

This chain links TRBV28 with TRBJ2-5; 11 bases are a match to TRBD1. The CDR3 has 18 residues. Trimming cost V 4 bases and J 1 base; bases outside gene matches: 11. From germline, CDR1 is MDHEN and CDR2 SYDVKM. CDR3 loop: CASSSPGTGGTFQETQYF. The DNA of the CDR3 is TGTGCCAGCAGTTCTCCCGGGACAGGGGGAACTTTCCAAGAGACCCAGTACTTC.

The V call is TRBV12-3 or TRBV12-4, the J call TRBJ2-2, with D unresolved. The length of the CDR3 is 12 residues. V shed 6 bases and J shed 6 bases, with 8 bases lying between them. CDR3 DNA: TGTGCCAGCAGGCTGGAGTCCGGGGAGCTGTTTTTT. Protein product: CASRLESGELFF.

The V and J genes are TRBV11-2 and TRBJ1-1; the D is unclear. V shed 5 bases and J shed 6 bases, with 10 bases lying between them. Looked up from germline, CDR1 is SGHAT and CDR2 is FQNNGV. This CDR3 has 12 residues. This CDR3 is CASSRSTSEAFF. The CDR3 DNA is TGTGCCAGCAGCCGGAGTACTTCTGAAGCTTTCTTT.

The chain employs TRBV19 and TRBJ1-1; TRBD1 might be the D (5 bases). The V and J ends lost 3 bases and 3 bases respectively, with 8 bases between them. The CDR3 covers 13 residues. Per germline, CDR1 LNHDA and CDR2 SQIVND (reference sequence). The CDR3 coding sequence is TGTGCCAGTAGTATTCCGGGGGACACTGAAGCTTTCTTT. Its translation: CASSIPGDTEAFF.

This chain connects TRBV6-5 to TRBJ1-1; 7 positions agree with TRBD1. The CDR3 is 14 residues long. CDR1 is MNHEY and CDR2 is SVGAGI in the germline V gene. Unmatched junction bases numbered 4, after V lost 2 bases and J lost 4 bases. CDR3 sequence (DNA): TGTGCCAGCAGTTACGGACAGGTGGGCACTGAAGCTTTCTTT. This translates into CASSYGQVGTEAFF.

The CDR3 spells CASSWDKTETQYF. CDR3 DNA sequence: TGTGCCAGCAGTTGGGACAAAACGGAGACCCAGTACTTC. The chain links TRBV2 to TRBJ2-5, with TRBD1 as a possible D gene (6 bases). Germline lookup yields CDR1 SNHLY and CDR2 FYNNEI. The CDR3 is 13 residues long. Trimming took off 5 bases at V and 5 bases at J, with 12 bases between the two ends.

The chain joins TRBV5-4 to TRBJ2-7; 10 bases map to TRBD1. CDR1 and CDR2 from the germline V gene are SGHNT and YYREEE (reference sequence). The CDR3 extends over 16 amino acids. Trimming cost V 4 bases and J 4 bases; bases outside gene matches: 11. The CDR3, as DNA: TGTGCCAGCAGCGCCATCCCGGGACAGGGGTTGTACGAGCAGTACTTC. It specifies CASSAIPGQGLYEQYF.

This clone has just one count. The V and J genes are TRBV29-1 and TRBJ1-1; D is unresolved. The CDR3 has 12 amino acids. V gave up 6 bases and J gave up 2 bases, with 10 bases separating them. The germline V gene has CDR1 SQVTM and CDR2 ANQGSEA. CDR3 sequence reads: CSVTTENTEAFF. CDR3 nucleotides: TGCAGCGTCACTACGGAAAACACTGAAGCTTTCTTT.

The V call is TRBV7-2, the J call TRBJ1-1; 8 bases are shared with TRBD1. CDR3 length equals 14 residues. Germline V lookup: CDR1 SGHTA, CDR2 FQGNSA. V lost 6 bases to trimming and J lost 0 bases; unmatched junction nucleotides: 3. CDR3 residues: CASRGGQVNTEAFF. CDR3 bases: TGTGCCAGCAGGGGGGGACAGGTGAACACTGAAGCTTTCTTT. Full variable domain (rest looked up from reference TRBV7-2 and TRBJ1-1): GAGVSQSPSNKVTEKGKDVELRCDPISGHTALYWYRQSLGQGLEFLIYFQGNSAPDKSGLPSDRFSAERTGGSVSTLTIQRTQQEDSAVYLCASRGGQVNTEAFFGQGTRLTVV.

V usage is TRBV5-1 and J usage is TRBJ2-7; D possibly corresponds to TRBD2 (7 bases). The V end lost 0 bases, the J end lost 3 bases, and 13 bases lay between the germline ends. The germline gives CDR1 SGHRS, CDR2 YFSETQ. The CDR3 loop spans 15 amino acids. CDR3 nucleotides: TGCGCCAGCAGCTTGGCCGGGGGGCTGTTCTACGAGCAGTACTTC. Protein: CASSLAGGLFYEQYF.

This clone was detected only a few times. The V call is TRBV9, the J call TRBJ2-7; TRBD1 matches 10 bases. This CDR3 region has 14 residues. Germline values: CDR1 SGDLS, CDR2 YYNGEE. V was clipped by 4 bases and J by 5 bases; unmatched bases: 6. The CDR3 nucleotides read TGTGCCAGCAGCCTAGAAGGGACAGGGGACGAGCAGTACTTC. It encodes CASSLEGTGDEQYF.

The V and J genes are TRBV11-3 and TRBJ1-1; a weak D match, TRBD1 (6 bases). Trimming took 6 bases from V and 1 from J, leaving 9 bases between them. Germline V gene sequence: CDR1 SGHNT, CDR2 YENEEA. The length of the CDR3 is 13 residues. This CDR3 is CASSFRGNTEAFF. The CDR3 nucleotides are TGTGCCAGCAGTTTCAGGGGGAACACTGAAGCTTTCTTT.

The chain's CDR3 is CASSSKDISYEQYF. In nucleotides, the CDR3 is TGCGCCAGCAGTTCAAAGGACATTTCCTACGAGCAGTACTTC. The rearrangement links TRBV10-1 to TRBJ2-7; perhaps TRBD1 as D (5 bases). V was clipped by 5 bases and J by 1 base, with 12 bases between them. Per the germline V gene, CDR1 is WNHNN and CDR2 is SYGVQD (reference sequence). CDR3 length: 14 amino acids.

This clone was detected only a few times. For the CDR3, the DNA is TGTGCCACCAGCAGTGTGTCGGTTGAGTTTGAGCAGTACTTC. Translation: CATSSVSVEFEQYF. The chain carries TRBV15 and TRBJ2-7; D ambiguous. Deletions cut 3 bases from V and 7 bases from J, with 16 bases between. CDR1 is LNHNV and CDR2 is YYDKDF in the germline V gene (reference sequence). The CDR3 length is 14 residues.

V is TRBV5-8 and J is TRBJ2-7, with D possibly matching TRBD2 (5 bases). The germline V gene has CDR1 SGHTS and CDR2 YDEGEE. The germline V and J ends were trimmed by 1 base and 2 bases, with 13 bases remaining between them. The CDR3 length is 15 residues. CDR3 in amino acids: CASSLRGRSTYEQYF. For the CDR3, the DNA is TGTGCCAGCAGCTTGCGGGGAAGGTCAACCTACGAGCAGTACTTC.

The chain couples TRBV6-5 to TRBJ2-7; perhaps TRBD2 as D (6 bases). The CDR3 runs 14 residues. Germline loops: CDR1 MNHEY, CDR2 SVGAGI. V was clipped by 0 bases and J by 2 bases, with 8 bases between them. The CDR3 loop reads CASSYSTGAYEQYF. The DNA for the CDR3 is TGTGCCAGCAGTTACTCAACGGGGGCCTACGAGCAGTACTTC.

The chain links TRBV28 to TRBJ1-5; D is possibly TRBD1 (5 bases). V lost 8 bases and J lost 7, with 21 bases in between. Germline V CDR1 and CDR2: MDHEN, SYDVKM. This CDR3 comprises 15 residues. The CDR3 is CASPPNLQGLQPQHF. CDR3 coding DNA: TGTGCCAGCCCACCAAATCTCCAGGGCTTGCAGCCCCAGCATTTT.

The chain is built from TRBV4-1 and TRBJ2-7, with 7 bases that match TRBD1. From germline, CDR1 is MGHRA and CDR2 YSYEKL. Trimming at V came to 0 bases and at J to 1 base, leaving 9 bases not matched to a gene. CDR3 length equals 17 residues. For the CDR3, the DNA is TGCGCCAGCAGCCAAGAATTCAGGGGGACGGTTTCCTACGAGCAGTACTTC. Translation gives CASSQEFRGTVSYEQYF.

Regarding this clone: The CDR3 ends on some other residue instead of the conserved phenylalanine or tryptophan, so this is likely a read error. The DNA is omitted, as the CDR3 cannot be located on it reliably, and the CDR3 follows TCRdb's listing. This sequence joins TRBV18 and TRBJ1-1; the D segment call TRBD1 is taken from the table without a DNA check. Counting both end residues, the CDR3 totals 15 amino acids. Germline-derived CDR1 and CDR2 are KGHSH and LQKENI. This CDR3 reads CASSPLTGGEGPIRL.

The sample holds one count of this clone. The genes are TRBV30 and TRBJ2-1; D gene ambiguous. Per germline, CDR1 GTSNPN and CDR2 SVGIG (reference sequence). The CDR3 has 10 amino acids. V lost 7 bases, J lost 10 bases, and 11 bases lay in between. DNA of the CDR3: TGTGCCTCTAAAGGAGTGGAGCAGTTCTTC. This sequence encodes CASKGVEQFF.

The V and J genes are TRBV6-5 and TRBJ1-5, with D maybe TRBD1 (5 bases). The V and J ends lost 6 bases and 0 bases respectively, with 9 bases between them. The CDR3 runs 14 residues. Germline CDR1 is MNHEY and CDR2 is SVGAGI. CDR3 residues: CASSRGDSNQPQHF. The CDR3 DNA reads TGTGCCAGCAGCCGGGGGGATAGCAATCAGCCCCAGCATTTT.

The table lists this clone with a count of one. CDR3 sequence reads: CASRPWAEAYEQYF. The CDR3 DNA reads as TGTGCCAGCCGTCCTTGGGCAGAAGCCTACGAGCAGTACTTC. The V and J genes are TRBV7-8 and TRBJ2-7; D call uncertain. The ends were cut back, 8 bases at V and 2 bases at J, with 16 bases in the middle. This CDR3 spans 14 amino acids. Germline V gene sequence: CDR1 SGHVS, CDR2 FQNEAQ.

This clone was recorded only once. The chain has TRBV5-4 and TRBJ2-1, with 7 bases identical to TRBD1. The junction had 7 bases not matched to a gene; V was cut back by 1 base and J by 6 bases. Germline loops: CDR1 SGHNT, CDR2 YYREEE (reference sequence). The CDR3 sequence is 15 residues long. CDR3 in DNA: TGTGCCAGCAGCTTGCCGGGACAGCCTCCCAATGAGCAGTTCTTC. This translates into CASSLPGQPPNEQFF.

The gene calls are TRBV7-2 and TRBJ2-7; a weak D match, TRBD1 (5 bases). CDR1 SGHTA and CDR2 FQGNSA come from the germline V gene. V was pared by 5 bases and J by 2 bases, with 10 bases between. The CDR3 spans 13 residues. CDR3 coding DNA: TGTGCCAGCAGCCTCGGACACCCCTACGAGCAGTACTTC. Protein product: CASSLGHPYEQYF.